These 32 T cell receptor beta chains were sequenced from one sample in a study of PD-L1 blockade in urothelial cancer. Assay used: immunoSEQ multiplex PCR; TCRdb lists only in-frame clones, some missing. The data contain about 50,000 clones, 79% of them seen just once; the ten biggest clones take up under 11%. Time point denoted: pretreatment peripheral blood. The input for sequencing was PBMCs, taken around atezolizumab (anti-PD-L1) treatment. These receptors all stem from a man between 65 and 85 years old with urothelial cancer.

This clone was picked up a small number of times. CDR3 DNA: TGTGCCAGCAGCCGACCGGGGGGGGCGATCGATGGCTACACCTTC. It codes for CASSRPGGAIDGYTF. The chain uses TRBV7-9 and TRBJ1-2, with D possibly being TRBD1 (6 bases). With 5 bases removed from V and 6 bases from J, the gap between germline ends came to 19 bases. The CDR3 length is 15 residues. In germline, CDR1 is SEHNR, CDR2 FQNEAQ (reference sequence).

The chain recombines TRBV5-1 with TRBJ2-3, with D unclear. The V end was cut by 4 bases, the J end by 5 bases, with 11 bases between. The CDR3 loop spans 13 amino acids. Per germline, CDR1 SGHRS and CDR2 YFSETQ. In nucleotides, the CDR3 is TGCGCCAGCAGCGGGTACCCGGGAGATACGCAGTATTTT. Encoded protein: CASSGYPGDTQYF.

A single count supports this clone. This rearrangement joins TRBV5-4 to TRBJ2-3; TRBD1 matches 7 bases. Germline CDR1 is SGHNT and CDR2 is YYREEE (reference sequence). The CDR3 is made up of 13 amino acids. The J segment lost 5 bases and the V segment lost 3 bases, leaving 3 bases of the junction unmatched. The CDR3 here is CASSSTGIDTQYF. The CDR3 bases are TGTGCCAGCAGCTCGACAGGGATAGATACGCAGTATTTT. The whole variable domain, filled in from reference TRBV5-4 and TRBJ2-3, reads ETGVTQSPTHLIKTRGQQVTLRCSSQSGHNTVSWYQQALGQGPQFIFQYYREEENGRGNFPPRFSGLQFPNYSSELNVNALELDDSALYLCASSSTGIDTQYFGPGTRLTVL.

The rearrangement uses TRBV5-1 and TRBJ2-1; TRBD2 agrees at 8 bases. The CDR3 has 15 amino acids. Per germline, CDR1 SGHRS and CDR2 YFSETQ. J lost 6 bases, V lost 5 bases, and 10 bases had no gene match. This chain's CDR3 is CASRQRERTSNEQFF. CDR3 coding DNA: TGCGCCAGCAGGCAGCGGGAGCGCACCTCCAATGAGCAGTTCTTC.

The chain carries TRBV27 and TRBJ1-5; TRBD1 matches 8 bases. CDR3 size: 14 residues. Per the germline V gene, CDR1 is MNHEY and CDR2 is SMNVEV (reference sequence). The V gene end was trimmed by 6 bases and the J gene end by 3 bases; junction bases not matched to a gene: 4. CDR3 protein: CASSRQGNNQPQHF. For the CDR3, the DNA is TGTGCCAGCAGCCGACAGGGGAACAATCAGCCCCAGCATTTT.

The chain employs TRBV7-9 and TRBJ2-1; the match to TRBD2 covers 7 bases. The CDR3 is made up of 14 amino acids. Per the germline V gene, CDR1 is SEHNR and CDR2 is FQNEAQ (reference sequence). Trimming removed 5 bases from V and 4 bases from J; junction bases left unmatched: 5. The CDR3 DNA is TGTGCCAGCAGCCTGCGGGAGCCATACAATGAGCAGTTCTTC. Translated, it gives CASSLREPYNEQFF.

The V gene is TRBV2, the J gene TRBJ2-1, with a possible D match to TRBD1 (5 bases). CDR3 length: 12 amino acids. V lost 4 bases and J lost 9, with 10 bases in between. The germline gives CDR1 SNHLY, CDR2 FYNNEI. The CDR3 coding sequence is TGTGCCAGCAGTGTAGACAGAGGTGAGCAGTTCTTC. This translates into CASSVDRGEQFF. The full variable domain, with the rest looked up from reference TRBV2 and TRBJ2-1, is EPEVTQTPSHQVTQMGQEVILRCVPISNHLYFYWYRQILGQKVEFLVSFYNNEISEKSEIFDDQFSVERPDGSNFTLKIRSTKLEDSAMYFCASSVDRGEQFFGPGTRLTVL.

CDR3 sequence: CAWSAPNGGQYF. CDR3 nucleotides: TGTGCCTGGAGTGCTCCGAACGGCGGGCAGTACTTC. The chain carries TRBV30 and TRBJ2-7; no clear D. The CDR3 has 12 amino acids. Per the germline V gene, CDR1 is GTSNPN and CDR2 is SVGIG (reference sequence). V lost 1 base and J lost 9, with 13 bases in between.

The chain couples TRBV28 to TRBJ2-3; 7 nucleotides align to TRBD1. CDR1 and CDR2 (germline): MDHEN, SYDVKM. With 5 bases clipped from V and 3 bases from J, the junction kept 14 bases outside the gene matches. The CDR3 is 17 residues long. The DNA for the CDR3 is TGTGCCAGCAGTGGGGCCGAAGGGGGCGACAAAACAGATACGCAGTATTTT. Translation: CASSGAEGGDKTDTQYF.

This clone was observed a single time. For the CDR3, the DNA is TGTGCCAGTGCATTCTCCGAACAAGGAGGGTATGAGCAGTTCTTC. This gives the protein CASAFSEQGGYEQFF. The rearrangement links TRBV6-4 to TRBJ2-1; D may be TRBD2 (6 bases). In germline, CDR1 is MRHNA, CDR2 SNTAGT. The V gene lost 9 bases and the J gene lost 8 bases, with 23 bases spanning the gap. This CDR3 region has 15 residues.

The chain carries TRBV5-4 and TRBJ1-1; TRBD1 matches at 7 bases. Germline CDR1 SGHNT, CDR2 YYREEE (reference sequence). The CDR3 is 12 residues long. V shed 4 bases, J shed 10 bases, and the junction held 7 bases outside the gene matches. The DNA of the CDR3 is TGTGCCAGCAGCATGGGGACAGCCGGAGCTTTCTTT. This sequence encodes CASSMGTAGAFF. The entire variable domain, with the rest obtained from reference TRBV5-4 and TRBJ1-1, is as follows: ETGVTQSPTHLIKTRGQQVTLRCSSQSGHNTVSWYQQALGQGPQFIFQYYREEENGRGNFPPRFSGLQFPNYSSELNVNALELDDSALYLCASSMGTAGAFFGQGTRLTVV.

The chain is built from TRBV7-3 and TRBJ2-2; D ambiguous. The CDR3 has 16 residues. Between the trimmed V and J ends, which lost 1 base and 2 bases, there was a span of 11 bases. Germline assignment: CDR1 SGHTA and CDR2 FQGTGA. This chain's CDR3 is CASSLMAGRNTGELFF. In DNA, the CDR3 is TGTGCCAGCAGCTTAATGGCAGGTAGAAACACCGGGGAGCTGTTTTTT.

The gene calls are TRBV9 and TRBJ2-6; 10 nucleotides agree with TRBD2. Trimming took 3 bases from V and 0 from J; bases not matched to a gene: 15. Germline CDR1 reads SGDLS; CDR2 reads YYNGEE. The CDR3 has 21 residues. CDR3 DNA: TGTGCCAGCAGCGCACAACCTCCTTCTAGCGGGAGAGACTCTGGGGCCAACGTCCTGACTTTC. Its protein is CASSAQPPSSGRDSGANVLTF.

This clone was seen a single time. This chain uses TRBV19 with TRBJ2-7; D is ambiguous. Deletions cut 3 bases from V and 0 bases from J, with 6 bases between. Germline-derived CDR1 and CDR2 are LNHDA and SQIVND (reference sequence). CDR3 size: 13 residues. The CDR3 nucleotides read TGTGCCAGTAGTATCTCGGTCTCCTACGAGCAGTACTTC. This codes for CASSISVSYEQYF.

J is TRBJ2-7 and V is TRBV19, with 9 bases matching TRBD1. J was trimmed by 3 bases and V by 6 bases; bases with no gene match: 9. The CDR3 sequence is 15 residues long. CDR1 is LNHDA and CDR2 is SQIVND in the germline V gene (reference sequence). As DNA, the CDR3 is TGTGCCAGTAGCCCGGGACAGGGAAGGGGCTACGAGCAGTACTTC. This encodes CASSPGQGRGYEQYF.

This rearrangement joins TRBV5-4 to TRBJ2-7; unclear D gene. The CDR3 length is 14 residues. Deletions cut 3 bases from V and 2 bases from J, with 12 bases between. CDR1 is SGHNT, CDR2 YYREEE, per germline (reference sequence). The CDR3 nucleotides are TGTGCCAGCAGCTCCAAGCGCCTACCCTACGAGCAGTACTTC. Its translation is CASSSKRLPYEQYF.

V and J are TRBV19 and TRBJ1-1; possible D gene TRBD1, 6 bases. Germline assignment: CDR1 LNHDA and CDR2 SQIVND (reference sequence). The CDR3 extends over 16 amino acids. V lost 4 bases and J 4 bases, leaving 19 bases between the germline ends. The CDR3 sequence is CASSRAGAPAGTEAFF. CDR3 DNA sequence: TGTGCCAGTAGTAGGGCAGGGGCCCCGGCCGGCACTGAAGCTTTCTTT.

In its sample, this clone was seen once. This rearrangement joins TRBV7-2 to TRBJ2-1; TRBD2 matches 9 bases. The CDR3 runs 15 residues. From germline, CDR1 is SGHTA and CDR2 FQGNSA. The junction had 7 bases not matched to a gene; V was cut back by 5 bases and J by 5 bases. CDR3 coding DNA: TGTGCCAGCAGCACAATAGCGGGAGCCCACAATGAGCAGTTCTTC. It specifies CASSTIAGAHNEQFF.

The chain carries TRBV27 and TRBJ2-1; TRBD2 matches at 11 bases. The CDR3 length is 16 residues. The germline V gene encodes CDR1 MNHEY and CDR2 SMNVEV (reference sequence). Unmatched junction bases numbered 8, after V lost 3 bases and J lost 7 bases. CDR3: CASSFPGASGRNEQFF. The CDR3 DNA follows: TGTGCCAGCAGTTTCCCCGGAGCTAGCGGGAGGAATGAGCAGTTCTTC.

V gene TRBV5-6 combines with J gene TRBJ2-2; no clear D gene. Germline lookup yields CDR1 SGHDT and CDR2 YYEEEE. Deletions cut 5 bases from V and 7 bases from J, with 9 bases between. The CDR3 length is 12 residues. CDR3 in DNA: TGTGCCAGCAGTCCCCCGGGCGGGGAGCTGTTTTTT. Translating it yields CASSPPGGELFF.

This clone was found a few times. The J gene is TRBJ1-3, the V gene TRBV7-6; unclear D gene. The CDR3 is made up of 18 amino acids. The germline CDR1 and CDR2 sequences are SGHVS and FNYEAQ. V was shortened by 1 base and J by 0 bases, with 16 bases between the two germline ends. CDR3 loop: CASSLGTVQTSSGNTIYF. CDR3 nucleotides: TGTGCCAGCAGCTTAGGAACGGTACAGACTAGCTCTGGAAACACCATATATTTT.

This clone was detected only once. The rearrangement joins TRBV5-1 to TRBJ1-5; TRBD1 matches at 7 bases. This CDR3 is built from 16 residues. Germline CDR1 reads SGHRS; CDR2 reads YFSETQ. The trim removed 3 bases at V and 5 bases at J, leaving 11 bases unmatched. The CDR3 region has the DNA TGCGCCAGCAGCTCACAGGGGAGGCGTAAGGATCAGCCCCAGCATTTT. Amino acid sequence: CASSSQGRRKDQPQHF.

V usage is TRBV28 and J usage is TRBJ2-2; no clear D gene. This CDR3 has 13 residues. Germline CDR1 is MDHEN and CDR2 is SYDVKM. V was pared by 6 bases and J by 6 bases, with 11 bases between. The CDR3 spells CASRFRSSGELFF. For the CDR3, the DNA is TGTGCCAGCAGGTTTAGAAGCTCCGGGGAGCTGTTTTTT. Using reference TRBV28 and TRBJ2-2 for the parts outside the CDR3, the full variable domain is DVKVTQSSRYLVKRTGEKVFLECVQDMDHENMFWYRQDPGLGLRLIYFSYDVKMKEKGDIPEGYSVSREKKERFSLILESASTNQTSMYLCASRFRSSGELFFGEGSRLTVL.

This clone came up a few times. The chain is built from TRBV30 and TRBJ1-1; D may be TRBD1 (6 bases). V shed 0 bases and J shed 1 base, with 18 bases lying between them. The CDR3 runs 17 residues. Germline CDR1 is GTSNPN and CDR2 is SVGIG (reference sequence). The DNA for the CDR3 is TGTGCCTGGAGTGTATCCCCACGGGACAACCCGAACACTGAAGCTTTCTTT. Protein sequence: CAWSVSPRDNPNTEAFF.

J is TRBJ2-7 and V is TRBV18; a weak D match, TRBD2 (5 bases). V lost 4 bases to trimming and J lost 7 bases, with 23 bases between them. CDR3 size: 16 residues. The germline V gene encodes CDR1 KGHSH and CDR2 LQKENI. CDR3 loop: CASSQTSGGRDSEQYF. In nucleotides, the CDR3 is TGTGCCAGCTCACAAACATCAGGTGGGAGAGATTCAGAGCAGTACTTC.

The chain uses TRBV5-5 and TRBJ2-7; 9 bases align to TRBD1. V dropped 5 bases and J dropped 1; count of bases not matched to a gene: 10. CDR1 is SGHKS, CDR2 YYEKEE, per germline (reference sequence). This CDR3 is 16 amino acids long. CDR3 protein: CASRSGQGAGSYEQYF. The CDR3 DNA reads TGTGCCAGCAGGTCGGGACAGGGAGCAGGATCCTACGAGCAGTACTTC.

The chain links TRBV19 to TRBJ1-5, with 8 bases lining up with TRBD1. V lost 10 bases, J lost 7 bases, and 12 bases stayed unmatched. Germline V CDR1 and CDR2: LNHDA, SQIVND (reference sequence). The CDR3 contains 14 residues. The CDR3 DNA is TGTGCCACTAAGGAACAGGGGGTCTGGCAGCCCCAGCATTTT. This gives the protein CATKEQGVWQPQHF.

The CDR3: CASSSGVTYEQYF. The CDR3 region has the DNA TGTGCCAGCAGTTCAGGGGTCACCTACGAGCAGTACTTC. V usage is TRBV28 and J usage is TRBJ2-7, with a tentative D call TRBD1 (6 bases). V was trimmed by 4 bases and J by 2 bases, leaving 9 bases between them. The CDR3 has 13 amino acids. The germline gives CDR1 MDHEN, CDR2 SYDVKM.

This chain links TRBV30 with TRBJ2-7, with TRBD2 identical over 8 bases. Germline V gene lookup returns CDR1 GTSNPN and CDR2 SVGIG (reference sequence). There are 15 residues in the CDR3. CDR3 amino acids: CARRVRGGESYEQYF. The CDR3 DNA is TGTGCTCGGAGGGTACGGGGGGGGGAATCCTACGAGCAGTACTTC.

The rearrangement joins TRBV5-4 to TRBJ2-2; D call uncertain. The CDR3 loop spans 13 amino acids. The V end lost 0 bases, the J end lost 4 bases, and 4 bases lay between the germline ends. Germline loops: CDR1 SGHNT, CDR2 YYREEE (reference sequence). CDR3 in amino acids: CASSLDSTGELFF. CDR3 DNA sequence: TGTGCCAGCAGCTTGGACAGCACCGGGGAGCTGTTTTTT. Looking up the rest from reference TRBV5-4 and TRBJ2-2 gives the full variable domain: ETGVTQSPTHLIKTRGQQVTLRCSSQSGHNTVSWYQQALGQGPQFIFQYYREEENGRGNFPPRFSGLQFPNYSSELNVNALELDDSALYLCASSLDSTGELFFGEGSRLTVL.

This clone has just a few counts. The CDR3 loop is CSVVEGGLETQYF. The CDR3 nucleotides read TGCAGCGTCGTGGAAGGGGGATTAGAGACCCAGTACTTC. V is TRBV29-1 and J is TRBJ2-5, with D possibly TRBD1 on 6 matching bases. The germline V gene encodes CDR1 SQVTM and CDR2 ANQGSEA. Trimming pared 6 bases from V and 4 bases from J, leaving 15 bases between. The CDR3 contains 13 residues.

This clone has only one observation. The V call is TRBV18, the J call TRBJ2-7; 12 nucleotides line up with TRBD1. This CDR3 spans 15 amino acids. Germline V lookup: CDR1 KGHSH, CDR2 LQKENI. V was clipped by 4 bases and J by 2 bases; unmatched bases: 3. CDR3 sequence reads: CASSRGTGGPYEQYF. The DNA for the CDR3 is TGTGCCAGCTCACGGGGGACAGGGGGCCCCTACGAGCAGTACTTC.